These T cell receptor beta chains were read from a single sample in a study of shared clonotypes between healthy human individuals. TCRdb's table, derived via immunoSEQ multiplex PCR, lists solely in-frame clones and lacks some. The data hold some 2.1 million clones, with over 85% observed a single time. The sample comprised naive CD8+ T cells sorted from blood. These receptors were obtained from a man younger than 35 in good health. The CDR3 runs from the conserved cysteine through the conserved F or W. D genes are given only for firm matches. Where a row states a size, it is once, few, many or the class of an expanded clone; other rows omit it.

v_gene,abundance,d_gene,j_gene,CDR3nt,CDR3aa
TRBV11-2,.,TRBD2,TRBJ2-7,TGTGCCAGCAGTTCTAGCGGGGGGAGCTCCTACGAGCAGTACTTC,CASSSSGGSSYEQYF
TRBV7-6,.,.,TRBJ2-7,TGTGCCAGCAGCTTAGGCGTACTGGGGCAGACGGGCGAGCAGTACTTC,CASSLGVLGQTGEQYF
TRBV6-5,.,TRBD1,TRBJ2-7,TGTGCCAGCAGTTACTCCGGACAGGGGACTGGGGAGCAGTACTTC,CASSYSGQGTGEQYF
TRBV4-3,.,.,TRBJ1-3,TGCGCCAGCAGCCTAACTGACCCTACAGATTACTCTGGAAACACCATATATTTT,CASSLTDPTDYSGNTIYF
TRBV15,.,.,TRBJ1-5,TGTGCCACCAGCAGAGCGGCGGTGGGACTTAATCAGCCCCAGCATTTT,CATSRAAVGLNQPQHF
TRBV9,.,.,TRBJ2-3,TGTGCCAGCAGCTTCCCGGACTGGGGGGATACGCAGTATTTT,CASSFPDWGDTQYF
TRBV7-9,.,TRBD1,TRBJ1-1,TGTGCCAGCAGCGCCTCCGGGACAGTGAACACTGAAGCTTTCTTT,CASSASGTVNTEAFF
TRBV2,.,.,TRBJ2-7,TGTGCCAGCAGTGAAGCGCCGGGGCCTGGGGTCTACGAGCAGTACTTC,CASSEAPGPGVYEQYF
TRBV4-1,once,.,TRBJ2-7,TGCGCCAGCAGCCAAGGACAGCAGGAAACCTACGAGCAGTACTTC,CASSQGQQETYEQYF
TRBV6-5,.,.,TRBJ2-1,TGTGCCAGCAGTTACTCGAGGTTCGATGAGCAGTTCTTC,CASSYSRFDEQFF
TRBV7-2,.,.,TRBJ1-5,TGTGCCAGCAGCTCGACAGTATCTGGTCAGCCCCAGCATTTT,CASSSTVSGQPQHF
TRBV2,.,TRBD2,TRBJ2-1,TGTGCCAGCAGGGTGAGCGGGGGGAAGTTCTTC,CASRVSGGKFF
TRBV5-6,.,TRBD1,TRBJ2-2,TGTGCCAGCAGCTTGGCCATGGACAGGTGGAACACCGGGGAGCTGTTTTTT,CASSLAMDRWNTGELFF
TRBV6-5,.,.,TRBJ2-2,TGTGCCAGCAGTTACGTAGGGGGTGAGGGCACCGGGGAGCTGTTTTTT,CASSYVGGEGTGELFF
TRBV15,once,.,TRBJ2-6,TGTGCCACCAGCAGAGAAGGTCAGGGAAGCTCTGGGGCCAACGTCCTGACTTTC,CATSREGQGSSGANVLTF
TRBV6-5,.,.,TRBJ2-5,TGTGCCAGCAGCCCGATCCCCCAAGAGACCCAGTACTTC,CASSPIPQETQYF
TRBV7-9,.,TRBD1,TRBJ2-7,TGTGCCAGCAGCTCAGAAACAGGGGGCCTAGACGAGCAGTACTTC,CASSSETGGLDEQYF
TRBV5-5,.,TRBD1,TRBJ1-4,TGTGCCAGCAGACACGGGACAGGCTCCGAAAAACTGTTTTTT,CASRHGTGSEKLFF
TRBV10-3,once,.,TRBJ1-2,TGTGCCATCAGTGTCTTGTTAACGACAGGTGGCGGCTACACCTTC,CAISVLLTTGGGYTF
TRBV9,.,TRBD1,TRBJ2-7,TGTGCCAGCAGTGGGACAGGCTCCTACGAGCAGTACTTC,CASSGTGSYEQYF
TRBV7-9,.,TRBD1,TRBJ2-2,TGTGCCAGCAGCTTAGCGGGACAGGAGACCGGGGAGCTGTTTTTT,CASSLAGQETGELFF
TRBV6-5,.,TRBD2,TRBJ2-3,TGTGCCAGCAGTTGGGTAGCGGGAAGCACAGATACGCAGTATTTT,CASSWVAGSTDTQYF
TRBV14,.,.,TRBJ2-5,TGTGCCAGCAGAATAACCGGTTCCCAAGAGACCCAGTACTTC,CASRITGSQETQYF
TRBV27,once,TRBD2,TRBJ2-5,TGTGCCAGCAGTTTATCGGGTCTAGCGGTCCAAGAGACCCAGTACTTC,CASSLSGLAVQETQYF